The 14 T cell receptor beta chains listed next were all sequenced from one sample in a study of CD8+ T cells in alopecia areata. In each case, RNA was isolated and then reverse transcribed into cDNA as the sequencing template. Profiling relied on immunoSEQ multiplex PCR, and the TCRdb table lists in-frame clones only, not all of them. The sample includes some 130,000 clones, 45% to 50% of them seen just once. This specimen was CD8+ T cells sorted from blood, taken at week 0. Receptors were obtained from a human donor with alopecia areata.

In this sample, this clone turned up a few times. The chain employs TRBV2 and TRBJ2-3, with a possible D match to TRBD2 (6 bases). This CDR3 has 13 residues. V was clipped by 8 bases and J by 4 bases, with 13 bases between them. Germline lookup yields CDR1 SNHLY and CDR2 FYNNEI. The chain's CDR3 is CASRDGEADTQYF. The CDR3 DNA is TGTGCCAGCCGGGACGGGGAGGCAGATACGCAGTATTTT.

The rearrangement links TRBV29-1 to TRBJ2-3; 10 positions agree with TRBD2. Unmatched junction bases numbered 10, after V lost 1 base and J lost 0 bases. Germline lookup yields CDR1 SQVTM and CDR2 ANQGSEA. This CDR3 has 18 residues. CDR3 in amino acids: CSVEGLAGTSTSTDTQYF. The CDR3, as DNA: TGCAGCGTTGAAGGACTAGCGGGCACCTCCACGAGCACAGATACGCAGTATTTT.

The chain is built from TRBV9 and TRBJ1-2; tentatively, D is TRBD1 (6 bases). Trimming removed 4 bases from V and 7 bases from J, with 20 bases in between. From germline, CDR1 is SGDLS and CDR2 YYNGEE. This CDR3 comprises 15 residues. CDR3 nucleotide sequence: TGTGCCAGCAGCCCCTTCGACGGGGGCGCCGGTGGCTACACCTTC. Its protein product is CASSPFDGGAGGYTF.

The chain joins TRBV6-5 to TRBJ2-3; D not certain. The CDR3 totals 13 residues. Germline V gene lookup returns CDR1 MNHEY and CDR2 SVGAGI. V lost 6 bases, J lost 6 bases, and 13 bases lay in between. CDR3 in amino acids: CASREIGGDTQYF. In DNA, the CDR3 is TGTGCCAGCAGGGAGATTGGCGGTGATACGCAGTATTTT.

The sample holds a few counts of this clone. The V call is TRBV2, the J call TRBJ2-1, with 7 bases fitting TRBD1. V gave up 10 bases and J gave up 2 bases; unmatched junction bases: 11. Germline V gene lookup returns CDR1 SNHLY and CDR2 FYNNEI. CDR3 length: 15 amino acids. The CDR3 bases are TGTGCCACCCAAACTCGACAGGGAACCTACAATGAGCAGTTCTTC. Amino acids: CATQTRQGTYNEQFF.

The CDR3 coding sequence is TGTGCCAGCAGCACAGGGGTTTGGGAGCAGTACTTC. Its translation: CASSTGVWEQYF. V is TRBV7-2 and J is TRBJ2-7; 7 bases are shared with TRBD1. The J segment lost 7 bases and the V segment lost 5 bases, leaving 5 bases of the junction unmatched. The CDR3 has 12 residues. Germline lookup yields CDR1 SGHTA and CDR2 FQGNSA.

This clone showed up just a few times. V usage is TRBV11-2 and J usage is TRBJ2-7, with unresolved D. The CDR3 extends over 12 amino acids. Germline CDR1 and CDR2: SGHAT and FQNNGV. The ends were cut back, 2 bases at V and 2 bases at J, with 4 bases in the middle. CDR3 nucleotides: TGTGCCAGCAGCTTATCCCCCTACGAGCAGTACTTC. Translation gives CASSLSPYEQYF. The full variable domain, completed using reference TRBV11-2 and TRBJ2-7, is EAGVAQSPRYKIIEKRQSVAFWCNPISGHATLYWYQQILGQGPKLLIQFQNNGVVDDSQLPKDRFSAERLKGVDSTLKIQPAKLEDSAVYLCASSLSPYEQYFGPGTRLTVT.

Concerning this clone: The same CDR3 is also encoded by other DNA sequences in this sample. The CDR3 coding sequence is TGTGCCAGCAGCGTAGGGGGCAGCTCCTACGAGCAGTACTTC. This gives the protein CASSVGGSSYEQYF. This chain joins TRBV9 and TRBJ2-7; the D gene is possibly TRBD1 (5 bases). Trimming took 0 bases from V and 0 from J, leaving 7 bases between them. Germline lookup yields CDR1 SGDLS and CDR2 YYNGEE. The CDR3 totals 14 residues.

This clone was picked up a small number of times. V and J are TRBV11-2 and TRBJ1-4; D is possibly TRBD1 (6 bases). The ends were cut back, 6 bases at V and 0 bases at J, with 11 bases in the middle. Germline V gene lookup returns CDR1 SGHAT and CDR2 FQNNGV. This CDR3 has 15 residues. CDR3 nucleotides: TGTGCCAGCAGTTGGAGGGGGGCAACTAATGAAAAACTGTTTTTT. Translated, it gives CASSWRGATNEKLFF.

The rearrangement links TRBV9 to TRBJ1-4; TRBD1 agrees at 10 bases. The CDR3 extends over 14 amino acids. Losses at the gene ends were 4 bases for V and 6 bases for J; bases not matched to a gene: 3. CDR1 and CDR2 (germline): SGDLS, YYNGEE. The CDR3 DNA reads as TGTGCCAGCAGCCCCGGGACAGGGGATGAAAAACTGTTTTTT. This encodes CASSPGTGDEKLFF.

This clone was counted only a few times. The chain recombines TRBV27 with TRBJ1-5; 9 nucleotides match TRBD1. The V gene end was trimmed by 8 bases and the J gene end by 1 base; junction bases not matched to a gene: 12. This CDR3 spans 17 amino acids. The germline gives CDR1 MNHEY, CDR2 SMNVEV (reference sequence). CDR3 bases: TGTGCCAGCCGACAGGGGGGTGGATATAGGAGCAATCAGCCCCAGCATTTT. Its protein is CASRQGGGYRSNQPQHF.

The J gene is TRBJ1-1, the V gene TRBV5-6; D is undetermined. Germline CDR1 is SGHDT and CDR2 is YYEEEE. The CDR3 consists of 14 residues. Trimming shortened V by 0 bases and J by 1 base, and 7 bases separated the two germline ends. The CDR3 nucleotides read TGTGCCAGCAGCTTGGCCGCCCAGAACACTGAAGCTTTCTTT. Protein product: CASSLAAQNTEAFF.

The chain combines TRBV6-5 with TRBJ2-1; TRBD2 aligns across 7 bases. Germline CDR1 and CDR2: MNHEY and SVGAGI. Trimming at V came to 8 bases and at J to 0 bases, leaving 1 base not matched to a gene. The CDR3 covers 13 residues. CDR3 in DNA: TGTGCCAGCTGCGGGAGCTCCTACAATGAGCAGTTCTTC. Encoded protein: CASCGSSYNEQFF.

The chain recombines TRBV6-5 with TRBJ2-1, with D unresolved. The V end was cut by 2 bases, the J end by 9 bases, with 11 bases between. Germline CDR1 reads MNHEY; CDR2 reads SVGAGI. This CDR3 comprises 13 residues. In DNA, the CDR3 is TGTGCCAGCAGTTACCCGCCCCCGGGTGAGCAGTTCTTC. Protein: CASSYPPPGEQFF.